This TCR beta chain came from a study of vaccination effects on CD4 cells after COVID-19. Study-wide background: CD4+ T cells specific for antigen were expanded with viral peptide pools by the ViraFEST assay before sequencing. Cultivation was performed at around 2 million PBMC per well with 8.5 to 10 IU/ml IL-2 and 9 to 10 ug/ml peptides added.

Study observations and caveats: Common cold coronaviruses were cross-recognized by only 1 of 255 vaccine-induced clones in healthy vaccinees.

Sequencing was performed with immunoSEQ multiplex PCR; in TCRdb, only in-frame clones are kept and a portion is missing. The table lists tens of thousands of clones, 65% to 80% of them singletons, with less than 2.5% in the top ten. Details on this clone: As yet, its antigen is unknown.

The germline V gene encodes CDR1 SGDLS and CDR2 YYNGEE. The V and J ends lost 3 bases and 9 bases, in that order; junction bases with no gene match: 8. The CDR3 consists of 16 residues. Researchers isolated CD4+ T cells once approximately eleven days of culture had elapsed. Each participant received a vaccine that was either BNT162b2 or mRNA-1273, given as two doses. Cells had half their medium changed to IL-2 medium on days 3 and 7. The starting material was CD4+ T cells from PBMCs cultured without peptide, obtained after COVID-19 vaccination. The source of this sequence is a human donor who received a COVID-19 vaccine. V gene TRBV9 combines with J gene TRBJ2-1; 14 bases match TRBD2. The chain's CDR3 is CASSALTSGGAIEQFF. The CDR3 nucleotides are TGTGCCAGCAGCGCCCTGACTAGCGGGGGGGCCATTGAGCAGTTCTTC.